This record looks at one T cell receptor (beta chain) sequence and its context. Antigen unknown. Specified time point: pretreatment peripheral blood. Germline assignment: CDR1 SNHLY and CDR2 FYNNEI. The CDR3 contains 14 residues. V lost 7 bases and J lost 9; bases outside the gene matches: 11. This sample was taken from a study of PD-L1 blockade in urothelial cancer. Overall study: Patients started atezolizumab around 2014, 1,200 mg intravenously every 3 weeks. Most of the 29 patients were males with bladder-origin urothelial cancer. The study recovered a median of around 140,000 T cells per blood sample.

Clones were read by immunoSEQ multiplex PCR, and TCRdb kept only the in-frame ones, dropping some. The sample carries about 63,000 clones, approximately 80% recorded once. Study-wide points: Tumor-associated clones in the blood of durable-benefit patients grew more at 3 weeks.

The sample in question was PBMCs, obtained around atezolizumab (anti-PD-L1) treatment. The J gene is TRBJ2-1, the V gene TRBV2; 8 bases map to TRBD2. This receptor was obtained from a man between 70 and 80 years old with urothelial cancer. Here the CDR3 reads CASTLGLGRREQFF. In DNA, the CDR3 is TGTGCCAGCACCCTGGGACTAGGCAGGCGTGAGCAGTTCTTC. The whole variable domain, filled in from reference TRBV2 and TRBJ2-1, reads EPEVTQTPSHQVTQMGQEVILRCVPISNHLYFYWYRQILGQKVEFLVSFYNNEISEKSEIFDDQFSVERPDGSNFTLKIRSTKLEDSAMYFCASTLGLGRREQFFGPGTRLTVL.